One sample yielded the 28 T cell receptor beta chains listed below, sequenced in a study of blood T cell repertoires in COVID-19. Libraries were prepared by immunoSEQ multiplex PCR; TCRdb keeps only in-frame clonotypes and omits some of them. The data hold roughly 450,000 clones, with about 90% observed a single time. Sequencing used PBMCs or T cells enriched from blood (not recorded which). Source of these receptors: a man younger than 35 who had recovered from COVID-19.

The rearrangement links TRBV5-6 to TRBJ2-5; D is perhaps TRBD1 (5 bases). CDR1 SGHDT and CDR2 YYEEEE come from the germline V gene. Trimming left V 5 bases short and J 0 bases short, with 17 bases between. The CDR3 loop spans 16 amino acids. Here the CDR3 DNA reads TGTGCCAGCAGTTCCCAAGGGGCTGTGTACCAAGAGACCCAGTACTTC. This sequence encodes CASSSQGAVYQETQYF.

The chain has TRBV11-2 and TRBJ1-2; possible D gene TRBD1, 6 bases. The CDR3 is 15 amino acids. Trimming pared 4 bases from V and 4 bases from J, leaving 16 bases between. Germline CDR1 and CDR2: SGHAT and FQNNGV. The CDR3 sequence: CASSSIRSGAYGYTF. Here the CDR3 DNA reads TGTGCCAGCAGCTCCATTCGATCAGGGGCCTATGGCTACACCTTC.

The chain couples TRBV2 to TRBJ2-1; 10 positions agree with TRBD2. Germline V lookup: CDR1 SNHLY, CDR2 FYNNEI. Unmatched junction bases numbered 6, after V lost 6 bases and J lost 7 bases. This CDR3 spans 14 amino acids. The CDR3 DNA sequence: TGTGCCAGCAGGTCCCTAGCGGGGGTAAATGAGCAGTTCTTC. It codes for CASRSLAGVNEQFF.

This rearrangement joins TRBV19 to TRBJ1-2; perhaps TRBD1 as D (5 bases). V shed 3 bases and J shed 2 bases, with 7 bases lying between them. The CDR3 covers 13 residues. Germline CDR1 is LNHDA and CDR2 is SQIVND (reference sequence). CDR3 protein: CASSMTANYGYTF. CDR3 coding DNA: TGTGCCAGTAGTATGACAGCAAACTATGGCTACACCTTC.

This chain connects TRBV18 to TRBJ2-1; D unresolved. The CDR3 contains 15 residues. Deletions cut 3 bases from V and 8 bases from J, with 17 bases between. The germline V gene encodes CDR1 KGHSH and CDR2 LQKENI. In DNA form, the CDR3 reads TGTGCCAGCTCACCGTGGCTAGATTATTTCGATGAGCAGTTCTTC. Translating gives CASSPWLDYFDEQFF.

In DNA, the CDR3 is TGTGCCAGCAGTTTCGGGTATGAAGCTTTCTTT. It specifies CASSFGYEAFF. The chain carries TRBV12-3 or TRBV12-4 and TRBJ1-1; D gene unclear. V was trimmed by 3 bases and J by 7 bases, leaving 6 bases between them. The CDR3 runs to 11 residues.

This rearrangement joins TRBV2 to TRBJ2-1, with 10 bases fitting TRBD2. The length of the CDR3 is 15 residues. Trimming took 4 bases from V and 7 from J; bases not matched to a gene: 7. Germline V CDR1 and CDR2: SNHLY, FYNNEI. The CDR3 protein is CASSVAASGRNEQFF. DNA for the CDR3: TGTGCCAGCAGTGTGGCGGCTAGCGGGAGAAATGAGCAGTTCTTC.

The rearrangement uses TRBV6-1 and TRBJ2-7; a weak D match, TRBD2 (6 bases). Germline V gene data show CDR1 as MNHNS and CDR2 as SASEGT. The CDR3 spans 14 residues. V lost 2 bases and J lost 4, with 12 bases in between. CDR3 in amino acids: CASSEFVGSYEQYF. DNA of the CDR3: TGTGCCAGCAGTGAATTTGTCGGGAGTTACGAGCAGTACTTC.

This chain uses TRBV4-1 with TRBJ1-5; weak D call: TRBD1 (5 bases). Germline V gives CDR1 MGHRA, CDR2 YSYEKL. Between the trimmed V and J ends, which lost 0 bases and 6 bases, there was a span of 12 bases. The CDR3 length is 15 residues. Here the CDR3 DNA reads TGCGCCAGCAGCCAAGAGTCAGGGCGCGCTCAGCCCCAGCATTTT. Translated, it gives CASSQESGRAQPQHF.

Comment on this clone: Other nucleotide sequences in the sample specify the same CDR3. The chain combines TRBV3-1 (or the pseudogene TRBV3-2) with TRBJ1-3; TRBD1 matches at 7 bases. V was clipped by 4 bases and J by 1 base; unmatched bases: 1. The CDR3 is 14 amino acids. The V gene's germline CDR1 is LGHDT and CDR2 YNNKEL (reference sequence). The CDR3 is CASSPTGSGNTIYF. The CDR3 bases are TGTGCCAGCAGCCCGACAGGGTCTGGAAACACCATATATTTT.

J is TRBJ2-2 and V is TRBV7-2; D remains unclear. The CDR3 has 14 amino acids. Trimming stripped 2 bases from V and 5 bases from J, with 9 bases between. CDR1 SGHTA and CDR2 FQGNSA come from the germline V gene. DNA of the CDR3: TGTGCCAGCAGCTTAAAGACAAGTACCGGGGAGCTGTTTTTT. It is translated as CASSLKTSTGELFF.

This clone was observed once. The chain joins TRBV7-9 to TRBJ1-2, with D perhaps TRBD1 (6 bases). Germline V CDR1 and CDR2: SEHNR, FQNEAQ (reference sequence). Trimming cost V 1 base and J 3 bases, with 15 bases left between them. There are 16 residues in the CDR3. This CDR3 is CASSLVPGRTDYGYTF. CDR3 nucleotides: TGTGCCAGCAGCTTAGTTCCAGGAAGGACAGACTATGGCTACACCTTC. The full variable domain, its missing parts supplied by reference TRBV7-9 and TRBJ1-2, is DTGVSQNPRHKITKRGQNVTFRCDPISEHNRLYWYRQTLGQGPEFLTYFQNEAQLEKSRLLSDRFSAERPKGSFSTLEIQRTEQGDSAMYLCASSLVPGRTDYGYTFGSGTRLTVV.

This clone was counted once. This rearrangement joins TRBV9 to TRBJ1-2, with D possibly matching TRBD1 (5 bases). The V and J ends lost 1 base and 4 bases respectively, with 11 bases between them. The germline CDR1 and CDR2 sequences are SGDLS and YYNGEE. The CDR3 is 14 amino acids. The CDR3 DNA reads as TGTGCCAGCAGCGTATCCAGGGCCGGCTATGGCTACACCTTC. Protein sequence: CASSVSRAGYGYTF.

This clone was counted a single time. The gene calls are TRBV28 and TRBJ1-1, with a weak D call TRBD1 (5 bases). The CDR3 is made up of 15 amino acids. V was clipped by 6 bases and J by 5 bases, with 19 bases between them. Germline CDR1 and CDR2: MDHEN and SYDVKM. The CDR3 sequence: CASSRRGTGRTEAFF. Here the CDR3 DNA reads TGTGCCAGCAGCCGACGGGGCACGGGGAGGACTGAAGCTTTCTTT. The full variable domain, completed using reference TRBV28 and TRBJ1-1, is DVKVTQSSRYLVKRTGEKVFLECVQDMDHENMFWYRQDPGLGLRLIYFSYDVKMKEKGDIPEGYSVSREKKERFSLILESASTNQTSMYLCASSRRGTGRTEAFFGQGTRLTVV.

The chain is built from TRBV28 and TRBJ1-2, with D tentatively TRBD1 (6 bases). Germline CDR1 is MDHEN and CDR2 is SYDVKM. The V and J ends lost 4 bases and 6 bases respectively, with 21 bases between them. The length of the CDR3 is 16 residues. In DNA, the CDR3 is TGTGCCAGCAGTTCTAAATCACAGGGAAAGCGGAATGGCTACACCTTC. It yields the protein CASSSKSQGKRNGYTF.

The chain uses TRBV2 and TRBJ2-7; tentative D call: TRBD2 (6 bases). Trimming pared 4 bases from V and 3 bases from J, leaving 16 bases between. Germline V gene data show CDR1 as SNHLY and CDR2 as FYNNEI. The CDR3 loop spans 15 amino acids. CDR3 DNA: TGTGCCAGCAGTGTATTGGGGGGACCGGGCTACGAGCAGTACTTC. This codes for CASSVLGGPGYEQYF. Together with reference TRBV2 and TRBJ2-7, the CDR3 gives the full variable domain: EPEVTQTPSHQVTQMGQEVILRCVPISNHLYFYWYRQILGQKVEFLVSFYNNEISEKSEIFDDQFSVERPDGSNFTLKIRSTKLEDSAMYFCASSVLGGPGYEQYFGPGTRLTVT.

The rearrangement links TRBV5-1 to TRBJ2-7, with 8 bases fitting TRBD1. The germline CDR1 and CDR2 sequences are SGHRS and YFSETQ. This CDR3 has 15 amino acids. V gave up 0 bases and J gave up 6 bases; unmatched junction bases: 8. Here the CDR3 DNA reads TGCGCCAGCAGCTTGGCCGGGGGAACAGGGGGCGAGCAGTACTTC. Translating gives CASSLAGGTGGEQYF.

The count of this clone is one. Distinct nucleotide sequences in the sample also encode this CDR3. The chain uses TRBV19 and TRBJ1-5; no reliable D call. CDR1 and CDR2 from the germline V gene are LNHDA and SQIVND (reference sequence). The CDR3 covers 12 residues. The V end lost 4 bases, the J end lost 6 bases, and 7 bases lay between the germline ends. In DNA form, the CDR3 reads TGTGCCAGTAGTACCCCCGGTCAGCCCCAGCATTTT. Encoded protein: CASSTPGQPQHF.

The sample holds one count of this clone. The chain joins TRBV24-1 to TRBJ1-1; TRBD1 aligns across 10 bases. Germline values: CDR1 KGHDR, CDR2 SFDVKD. With V trimmed by 3 bases and J by 4 bases, 7 bases remained unmatched. There are 16 residues in the CDR3. CDR3: CATSDGQGVLGTEAFF. CDR3 DNA: TGTGCCACCAGTGATGGACAGGGGGTTTTGGGCACTGAAGCTTTCTTT.

CDR3 amino acids: CASSFGGAGGNTIYF. In nucleotides, the CDR3 is TGTGCCAGCAGTTTTGGGGGGGCAGGAGGAAACACCATATATTTT. This chain uses TRBV28 with TRBJ1-3; D is possibly TRBD1 (6 bases). The CDR3 loop spans 15 amino acids. The germline CDR1 and CDR2 sequences are MDHEN and SYDVKM. Trimming shortened V by 3 bases and J by 4 bases, and 13 bases separated the two germline ends.

The CDR3 DNA follows: TGTGCCAGCAAGGAACTAGATTCACCCCTCCACTTT. It is translated as CASKELDSPLHF. The chain joins TRBV6-5 to TRBJ1-6; D ambiguous. The V end was cut by 7 bases, the J end by 8 bases, with 9 bases between. Looked up from germline, CDR1 is MNHEY and CDR2 is SVGAGI. The CDR3 runs 12 residues.

This chain uses TRBV2 with TRBJ1-1; no reliable D call. Between the trimmed V and J ends, which lost 3 bases and 4 bases, there was a span of 12 bases. The length of the CDR3 is 14 residues. The V gene's germline CDR1 is SNHLY and CDR2 FYNNEI. CDR3 protein: CASSEVAGGTEAFF. CDR3 sequence (DNA): TGTGCCAGCAGTGAGGTGGCGGGAGGCACTGAAGCTTTCTTT.

The rearrangement uses TRBV12-5 and TRBJ2-2; TRBD1 agrees at 9 bases. Germline loops: CDR1 LGHNT, CDR2 FRNRAP. V lost 7 bases and J lost 0; bases outside the gene matches: 12. The CDR3 length is 18 residues. The CDR3 coding sequence is TGTGCTAGTGCTTCGGACAGGGGCGACTTCGCGAACACCGGGGAGCTGTTTTTT. Translated, it gives CASASDRGDFANTGELFF.

This chain joins TRBV7-8 and TRBJ2-3; 8 bases are a match to TRBD2. With 2 bases clipped from V and 6 bases from J, the junction kept 4 bases outside the gene matches. Germline CDR1 SGHVS, CDR2 FQNEAQ. This CDR3 contains 14 residues. CDR3 nucleotides: TGTGCCAGCAGCTTATCGGGAGGGGAGGATACGCAGTATTTT. As protein: CASSLSGGEDTQYF.

This clone was seen once. This chain links TRBV2 with TRBJ1-4; 9 bases map to TRBD1. This CDR3 has 14 amino acids. V gave up 5 bases and J gave up 6 bases; unmatched junction bases: 4. Germline V lookup: CDR1 SNHLY, CDR2 FYNNEI. CDR3 nucleotide sequence: TGTGCCAGCAGTCAACAGGGGGCCGATGAAAAACTGTTTTTT. Translating gives CASSQQGADEKLFF.

This sequence joins TRBV11-3 and TRBJ1-1; no clear D. Trimming shortened V by 2 bases and J by 3 bases, and 7 bases separated the two germline ends. The germline CDR1 and CDR2 sequences are SGHNT and YENEEA. This CDR3 contains 13 residues. The CDR3 is CASSLTEYTEAFF. The CDR3 nucleotides are TGTGCCAGCAGCTTAACCGAGTACACTGAAGCTTTCTTT.

The chain has TRBV25-1 and TRBJ2-7; TRBD2 matches at 8 bases. CDR3 size: 16 residues. Per the germline V gene, CDR1 is MGHDK and CDR2 is SYGVNS. The junction had 14 bases not matched to a gene; V was cut back by 1 base and J by 9 bases. For the CDR3, the DNA is TGTGCCAGCAGTGAATTCAAAACTAGCGGTAGCAGTCTGCAGTACTTC. Translated: CASSEFKTSGSSLQYF.

The genes are TRBV7-3 and TRBJ2-1; no firm D call. The V end was cut by 3 bases, the J end by 7 bases, with 10 bases between. Germline values: CDR1 SGHTA, CDR2 FQGTGA. The CDR3 is 13 amino acids. CDR3 sequence reads: CASSFGLGNEQFF. The CDR3 DNA reads as TGTGCCAGCAGCTTTGGCCTAGGAAATGAGCAGTTCTTC.